Here is one TCR beta chain with its context. Its specificity is unknown. At one of its ends the junction is not consistent with the germline gene, which may arise from a read error. Germline V gene data show CDR1 as SGHRS and CDR2 as YFSETQ. CDR3 length equals 13 residues. The sample originates from a study of T-cell memory formation after mild COVID-19. About the research overall: TCR clusters mostly belonged to single donors.

TCRdb redid the calling of the 5' RACE reads with MiXCR, one entry per CDR3 protein. The sample contains about 350,000 distinct CDR3 sequences, around 27% of which appear only once. Study-wide results and caveats: Contracting CD4+ clones lay largely in CM and EM, with CD8+ ones residing in EMRA. CD4/CD8 balance held among clones contracting day 15 to 85, and later expanders leaned CD4+. For second-wave clones that peaked at day 37, SARS-CoV-2 specificity went unverified.

The chain uses TRBV5-1 and TRBJ2-2; TRBD1 agrees at 8 bases. This TCR came from an adult woman who had mild COVID-19 (a few samples of this study predate the infection). Cell type and time point are not known. The sequencing input was PBMCs or a T cell subset sorted from them (not recorded which). The CDR3 DNA reads TGCGCCAGCAGCTTGGGCGGACAGGGAGAGGAAGTTTTT. It translates to CASSLGGQGEEVF.